This T cell receptor beta chain was sequenced for a study of T-cell reconstitution after alpha-beta-depleted transplantation in children. Study-level points and caveats: Expanded graft clones numbering several hundred reportedly gave rise to alpha-beta T cells about two months after transplant. From surviving recipient T cells and thymic progenitors came the high day-60 TCRbeta diversity observed in some patients.

It was with unique molecular identifiers that the TCRbeta library was prepared. TCRdb independently ran MiXCR on the PCR reads; one entry per CDR3 protein. The data contain about 830,000 distinct CDR3 sequences, around 15% of them singletons. This clonotype showed up just a few times. Its antigen remains unidentified. This sample comprised PBMCs, mostly from graft donor cells, obtained 360 days after TCRalphabeta/CD19-depleted stem cell transplant. This TCR came from a male patient younger than 18 who had a stem cell transplant for acute lymphoblastic leukemia, so the T cells may come from the graft donor.

In DNA, the CDR3 is TGCGCCAGCAGCCCCCTTCGAGCGGGACCTATCCACAATGAGCAGTTCTTC. This codes for CASSPLRAGPIHNEQFF. The chain couples TRBV5-1 to TRBJ2-1; 7 bases are shared with TRBD2. The V segment lost 4 bases and the J segment 5 bases; nucleotides outside the gene matches: 15. Germline loops: CDR1 SGHRS, CDR2 YFSETQ. The CDR3 totals 17 residues. Full variable domain (outside the CDR3, taken from reference TRBV5-1 and TRBJ2-1): KAGVTQTPRYLIKTRGQQVTLSCSPISGHRSVSWYQQTPGQGLQFLFEYFSETQRNKGNFPGRFSGRQFSNSRSEMNVSTLELGDSALYLCASSPLRAGPIHNEQFFGPGTRLTVL.